What follows are 3 T cell receptor beta chains derived from one specimen sequenced in a study of blood T cell repertoires in COVID-19. The repertoire was sequenced with immunoSEQ multiplex PCR; TCRdb's copy has only in-frame clones and lacks some. Of about 160,000 clones in the sample, around four fifths were seen once. The sequencing input was peripheral blood. All receptors come from a man aged 70-80 years who had recovered from COVID-19.

The CDR3 reads CASTPGQRYGYTF. The CDR3 DNA sequence: TGTGCCAGCACTCCGGGACAGCGATATGGCTACACCTTC. The chain uses TRBV6-5 and TRBJ1-2; 7 bases match TRBD1. The V segment lost 7 bases and the J segment 5 bases; nucleotides outside the gene matches: 7. The CDR3 is 13 residues long. The V gene's germline CDR1 is MNHEY and CDR2 SVGAGI.

This sequence joins TRBV29-1 and TRBJ2-7; a weak D match, TRBD1 (6 bases). The CDR3 sequence is 15 residues long. The germline V and J ends were trimmed by 1 base and 0 bases, with 13 bases remaining between them. CDR1 SQVTM and CDR2 ANQGSEA come from the germline V gene. The CDR3 DNA follows: TGCAGCGTTGAAGGAGACAGGACCACCTCCTACGAGCAGTACTTC. It codes for CSVEGDRTTSYEQYF.

The chain carries TRBV7-2 and TRBJ1-2; weak D call: TRBD1 (6 bases). This CDR3 has 15 residues. Germline assignment: CDR1 SGHTA and CDR2 FQGNSA. V was clipped by 5 bases and J by 4 bases, with 17 bases between them. The DNA for the CDR3 is TGTGCCAGCAGCCCCCCCTACAGGGTGGGCTATGGCTACACCTTC. As protein: CASSPPYRVGYGYTF. Filled out from reference TRBV7-2 and TRBJ1-2, the complete variable domain reads GAGVSQSPSNKVTEKGKDVELRCDPISGHTALYWYRQSLGQGLEFLIYFQGNSAPDKSGLPSDRFSAERTGGSVSTLTIQRTQQEDSAVYLCASSPPYRVGYGYTFGSGTRLTVV.